A single sample gave rise to the 15 T cell receptor beta chains below, sequenced in a study of metastatic and nonmetastatic thyroid tumors. TCRdb re-analyzed the PCR reads through MiXCR. The repertoire holds around 12,000 clones, with about 32% as singletons. No patient had received any treatment before thyroid surgery. Sequencing was performed on tumor tissue. Receptor source: a female donor with papillary thyroid cancer or a benign thyroid nodule (not recorded which). Some clones in this sample may be carry-over from other donors' samples.

This clone was observed a handful of times. One junction end disagrees with the germline gene, perhaps due to a read error. The rearrangement joins TRBV14 to TRBJ2-3; 11 bases fit TRBD2. This CDR3 comprises 17 residues. Per the germline V gene, CDR1 is SGHDN and CDR2 is FVKESK. Written as DNA, the CDR3 is TGCGCCAGCAGCCCAAGACTAGCGGGGTCTATCACAGATACGCAGTATTTT. Amino acid sequence: CASSPRLAGSITDTQYF.

This clone was recorded a few times. The DNA for the CDR3 is TGTGCCAGCAGCAGACAGGCCGGCGGAACCTACGAGCAGTACTTC. As protein: CASSRQAGGTYEQYF. The chain recombines TRBV7-6 with TRBJ2-7; D is possibly TRBD1 (6 bases). From germline, CDR1 is SGHVS and CDR2 FNYEAQ. The ends were cut back, 5 bases at V and 2 bases at J, with 16 bases in the middle. This CDR3 is built from 15 residues.

By its share, this clone is medium-sized. V is TRBV12-3 or TRBV12-4 and J is TRBJ2-7; 7 nucleotides match TRBD1. V trimming: 5 bases; J trimming: 4 bases; junction bases outside the gene matches: 14. The CDR3 runs 16 residues. DNA of the CDR3: TGTGCCAGCAGTCCTATCGACAGGGCGAACAGGTACGAGCAGTACTTC. Residues: CASSPIDRANRYEQYF.

This chain joins TRBV6-2 or TRBV6-3 and TRBJ2-3; tentative D call: TRBD2 (7 bases). The CDR3 runs to 13 residues. V lost 7 bases, J lost 10 bases, and 18 bases lay in between. In germline, CDR1 is MNHEY, CDR2 SVGEGT. CDR3 sequence (DNA): TGTGCCAGCAAGGGGGGGTGGGGGGGGTCGCAGTATTTT. As protein: CASKGGWGGSQYF.

The V gene is TRBV25-1, the J gene TRBJ1-6, with D hard to call. CDR1 and CDR2 from the germline V gene are MGHDK and SYGVNS. Trimming took 2 bases from V and 9 from J, leaving 8 bases between them. The CDR3 length is 13 residues. Here the CDR3 DNA reads TGTGCCAGCAGTGAAGGTCTCGGTTCACCCCTCCACTTT. This codes for CASSEGLGSPLHF.

The chain employs TRBV6-2 or TRBV6-3 and TRBJ1-2; D gene ambiguous. CDR3 length: 15 residues. V shed 2 bases and J shed 3 bases, with 13 bases lying between them. Germline V gene lookup returns CDR1 MNHEY and CDR2 SVGEGT. DNA of the CDR3: TGTGCCAGCAGTTACGATACAAAAAGGGACTATGGCTACACCTTC. Encoded protein: CASSYDTKRDYGYTF.

The chain couples TRBV28 to TRBJ1-1; a possible D gene is TRBD1 (6 bases). In germline, CDR1 is MDHEN, CDR2 SYDVKM. Trimming stripped 5 bases from V and 8 bases from J, with 15 bases between. The CDR3 loop spans 13 amino acids. CDR3 coding DNA: TGTGCCAGCAGTCCCCGGGGGCAGATAGAAGCTTTCTTT. Protein product: CASSPRGQIEAFF.

The chain carries TRBV18 and TRBJ2-5, with no clear D. This CDR3 comprises 11 residues. Trimming stripped 3 bases from V and 1 base from J, with 0 bases between. CDR1 and CDR2 (germline): KGHSH, LQKENI. This chain's CDR3 is CASSPQETQYF. The CDR3 DNA reads TGTGCCAGCTCACCCCAAGAGACCCAGTACTTC.

The gene calls are TRBV15 and TRBJ1-1; D possibly corresponds to TRBD1 (6 bases). Germline lookup yields CDR1 LNHNV and CDR2 YYDKDF (reference sequence). The CDR3 consists of 16 residues. With 0 bases removed from V and 4 bases from J, the gap between germline ends came to 15 bases. In nucleotides, the CDR3 is TGTGCCACCAGCAGAGATCCCAGGGGATATATCACTGAAGCTTTCTTT. Its translation: CATSRDPRGYITEAFF.

The V gene is TRBV7-2, the J gene TRBJ2-5; D is undetermined. This CDR3 is 14 amino acids long. Germline V gives CDR1 SGHTA, CDR2 FQGNSA. V gave up 5 bases and J gave up 5 bases, with 15 bases separating them. CDR3 DNA: TGTGCCAGCAGCCCATTGTGTGTTGGGGAGACCCAGTACTTC. This gives the protein CASSPLCVGETQYF.

In its sample, this clone was seen many times. Possible read error: a much larger clone is one base away. This CDR3 is also generated by other DNA sequences in the sample. CDR3 residues: CASRVQGRAFF. The CDR3 nucleotides are TGTGCCAGCAGAGTACAGGGTAGAGCCTTCTTT. The rearrangement links TRBV6-1 to TRBJ1-1; D may be TRBD1 (6 bases). The CDR3 spans 11 residues. Germline assignment: CDR1 MNHNS and CDR2 SASEGT. V was pared by 6 bases and J by 14 bases, with 16 bases between.

The V call is TRBV28, the J call TRBJ2-7, with 12 bases aligning to TRBD1. Germline V gene sequence: CDR1 MDHEN, CDR2 SYDVKM. The V and J ends lost 5 bases and 8 bases, in that order; junction bases with no gene match: 10. The CDR3 loop spans 15 amino acids. Here the CDR3 DNA reads TGTGCCAGCAGTGAGACCCGGGACAGGGGGCAGAAGCAGTACTTC. This codes for CASSETRDRGQKQYF.

The rearrangement links TRBV20-1 to TRBJ2-7, with 10 bases matching TRBD1. Trimming cost V 6 bases and J 3 bases; bases outside gene matches: 14. The CDR3 consists of 16 residues. Germline assignment: CDR1 DFQATT and CDR2 SNEGSKA (reference sequence). CDR3 protein: CSAAGPSGQGLYEQYF. The CDR3 DNA sequence: TGCAGTGCCGCAGGGCCCTCGGGACAGGGGCTCTACGAGCAGTACTTC.

By share of the sample, this clone is large (0.1 to 1%). V gene TRBV6-1 combines with J gene TRBJ2-7; 7 nucleotides line up with TRBD2. Germline CDR1 is MNHNS and CDR2 is SASEGT. The CDR3 has 13 amino acids. Trimming took 5 bases from V and 4 from J; bases not matched to a gene: 5. CDR3 protein: CASSKREGYEQYF. For the CDR3, the DNA is TGTGCCAGCAGTAAGCGGGAAGGGTACGAGCAGTACTTC.

The chain links TRBV11-2 to TRBJ1-3, with 7 bases aligning to TRBD1. Germline values: CDR1 SGHAT, CDR2 FQNNGV. The CDR3 has 18 residues. V shed 0 bases, J shed 0 bases, and the junction held 8 bases outside the gene matches. The DNA for the CDR3 is TGTGCCAGCAGCTTAGATCGGCATTCAGGGGGCTCTGGAAACACCATATATTTT. Its translation is CASSLDRHSGGSGNTIYF. Full variable domain (remainder filled in from reference TRBV11-2 and TRBJ1-3): EAGVAQSPRYKIIEKRQSVAFWCNPISGHATLYWYQQILGQGPKLLIQFQNNGVVDDSQLPKDRFSAERLKGVDSTLKIQPAKLEDSAVYLCASSLDRHSGGSGNTIYFGEGSWLTVV.